A selection of T cell receptor beta chains follows, all from one sample in a study of blood T cell repertoires in COVID-19. Clones were sequenced by immunoSEQ multiplex PCR, and TCRdb holds only the in-frame ones, with some missing. The sample lists fewer than 350,000 clones, roughly nine tenths occurring once. Sequenced material: peripheral blood. All receptors derive from a woman aged 60-70 years with COVID-19, enrolled during active disease. CDR3s include the opening cysteine and the closing phenylalanine or tryptophan. A D gene is named only where the DNA matches it firmly. Rows give clone size only sometimes, using once, few, many, or a class for an expanded clone.

J: TRBJ1-4; V: TRBV7-9; D: NA; size: NA; DNA: TGTGCCAGCAGCTTGTCTGGGGCGGGAGAAAAACTGTTTTTT; CDR3: CASSLSGAGEKLFF
J: TRBJ2-7; V: TRBV2; D: NA; size: NA; DNA: TGTGCCAGCAGTTTCGAGGCTGGCTCCTACGAGCAGTACTTC; CDR3: CASSFEAGSYEQYF
J: TRBJ2-7; V: TRBV6-2/TRBV6-3; D: TRBD1; size: once; DNA: TGTGCCAGCAGTGACCCCCGGGACAGGAGCTCCTACGAGCAGTACTTC; CDR3: CASSDPRDRSSYEQYF
J: TRBJ1-6; V: TRBV5-5; D: NA; size: NA; DNA: TGTGCCAGCAGCTTGAGAAGTACGGTAGACTATAATTCACCCCTCCACTTT; CDR3: CASSLRSTVDYNSPLHF
J: TRBJ2-7; V: TRBV28; D: TRBD1; size: NA; DNA: TGTGCCAGCAGTTTATCACCGGGACAGGGGGCTTGGTACGAGCAGTACTTC; CDR3: CASSLSPGQGAWYEQYF
J: TRBJ2-1; V: TRBV12-5; D: NA; size: NA; DNA: TGTGCTAGTGGTTTGGTTCTCGGGACAATGTACAATGAGCAGTTCTTC; CDR3: CASGLVLGTMYNEQFF
J: TRBJ1-2; V: TRBV5-1; D: NA; size: NA; DNA: TGCGCCAGCAGGGGGGCAGGGTACTATGGCTACACCTTC; CDR3: CASRGAGYYGYTF
J: TRBJ2-1; V: TRBV6-5; D: NA; size: NA; DNA: TGTGCCAGCAGTTACTCGACTGGGAGGCCAGGACAGTTCTTC; CDR3: CASSYSTGRPGQFF
J: TRBJ1-5; V: TRBV6-5; D: NA; size: NA; DNA: TGTGCCAGCAGCTCTAAATATAGCCAGCCCCAGCATTTT; CDR3: CASSSKYSQPQHF
J: TRBJ1-2; V: TRBV5-1; D: NA; size: NA; DNA: TGCGCCAGCAGCTTGGGTCGGGGTATCGGCTACACCTTC; CDR3: CASSLGRGIGYTF
J: TRBJ1-1; V: TRBV2; D: NA; size: NA; DNA: TGTGCCAGCAGCGAGACCTGGAGCACTGAAGCTTTCTTT; CDR3: CASSETWSTEAFF
J: TRBJ1-4; V: TRBV19; D: NA; size: NA; DNA: TGTGCCAGTAGTAAGGAACAGGTGATTAATGAAAAACTGTTTTTT; CDR3: CASSKEQVINEKLFF
J: TRBJ2-3; V: TRBV5-1; D: TRBD2; size: NA; DNA: TGCGCCAGCAGCTTGGGACTAGCGGGGGATACAGATACGCAGTATTTT; CDR3: CASSLGLAGDTDTQYF
J: TRBJ2-1; V: TRBV15; D: TRBD1; size: NA; DNA: TGTGCCACCAGCGGACATACAGGGGATGAGCAGTTCTTC; CDR3: CATSGHTGDEQFF
J: TRBJ1-1; V: TRBV5-1; D: TRBD1; size: NA; DNA: TGCGCCAGCAGCTTGACGGCGACAGGGGGCGCGGAAGCTTTCTTT; CDR3: CASSLTATGGAEAFF
J: TRBJ2-3; V: TRBV9; D: TRBD2; size: NA; DNA: TGTGCCAGCAGCGTAGGGACTAGCGGGGGACTCACAGATACGCAGTATTTT; CDR3: CASSVGTSGGLTDTQYF
J: TRBJ1-2; V: TRBV5-1; D: TRBD1; size: few; DNA: TGCGCCAGCAGCTTGGGCATCCGGACAGGAAACTATGGCTACACCTTC; CDR3: CASSLGIRTGNYGYTF
J: TRBJ2-2; V: TRBV5-1; D: TRBD2; size: NA; DNA: TGCGCCAGCAGCGGGACTAGCGGGGCTTACACCGGGGAGCTGTTTTTT; CDR3: CASSGTSGAYTGELFF
J: TRBJ1-2; V: TRBV6-5; D: TRBD1; size: NA; DNA: TGTGCCAGCAGTTACTCGGGGCAGGGGGCGTATAATGGCTACACCTTC; CDR3: CASSYSGQGAYNGYTF
J: TRBJ1-4; V: TRBV9; D: TRBD1; size: NA; DNA: TGTGCCAGCGGCTTGGACAGGGTTAATGAAAAACTGTTTTTT; CDR3: CASGLDRVNEKLFF
J: TRBJ2-1; V: TRBV18; D: NA; size: NA; DNA: TGTGCCAGCTCACGCGACTCAAATAATGAGCAGTTCTTC; CDR3: CASSRDSNNEQFF
J: TRBJ1-4; V: TRBV3-1/TRBV3-2; D: TRBD1; size: NA; DNA: TGTGCCAGCAGCCAAGACAGGGGACAGATTAATGAAAAACTGTTTTTT; CDR3: CASSQDRGQINEKLFF
J: TRBJ1-2; V: TRBV5-8; D: NA; size: NA; DNA: TGTGCCAGCAGCTTGTCTGGGGGCCGCAACTATGGCTACACCTTC; CDR3: CASSLSGGRNYGYTF
J: TRBJ2-7; V: TRBV5-1; D: TRBD2; size: NA; DNA: TGCGCCAGCAGCTTGAGGACTAGAGTCTACGAGCAGTACTTC; CDR3: CASSLRTRVYEQYF